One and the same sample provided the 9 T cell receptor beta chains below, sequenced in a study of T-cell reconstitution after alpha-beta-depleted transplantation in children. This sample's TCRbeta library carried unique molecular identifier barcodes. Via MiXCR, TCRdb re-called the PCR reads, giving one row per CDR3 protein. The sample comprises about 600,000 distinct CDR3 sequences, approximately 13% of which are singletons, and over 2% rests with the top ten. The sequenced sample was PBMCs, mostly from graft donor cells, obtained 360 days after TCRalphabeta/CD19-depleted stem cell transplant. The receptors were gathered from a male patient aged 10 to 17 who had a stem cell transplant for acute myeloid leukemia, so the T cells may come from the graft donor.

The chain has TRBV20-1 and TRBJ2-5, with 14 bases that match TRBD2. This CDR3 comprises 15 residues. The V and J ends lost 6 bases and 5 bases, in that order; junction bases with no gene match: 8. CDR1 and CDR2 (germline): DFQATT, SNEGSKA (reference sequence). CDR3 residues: CSARLAGGPRETQYF. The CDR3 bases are TGCAGTGCCAGACTAGCGGGAGGGCCGAGGGAGACCCAGTACTTC.

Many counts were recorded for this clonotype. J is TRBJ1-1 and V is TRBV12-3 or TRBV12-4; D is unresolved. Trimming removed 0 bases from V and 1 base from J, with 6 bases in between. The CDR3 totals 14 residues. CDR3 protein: CASSLAGRNTEAFF. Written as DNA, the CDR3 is TGTGCCAGCAGTTTAGCGGGCAGGAACACTGAAGCTTTCTTT.

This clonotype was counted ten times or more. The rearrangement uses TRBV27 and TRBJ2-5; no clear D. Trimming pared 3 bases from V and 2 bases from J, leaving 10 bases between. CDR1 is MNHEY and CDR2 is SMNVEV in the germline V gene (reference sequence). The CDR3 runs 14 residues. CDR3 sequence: CASSFAHRQETQYF. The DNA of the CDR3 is TGTGCCAGCAGTTTTGCCCACCGGCAAGAGACCCAGTACTTC.

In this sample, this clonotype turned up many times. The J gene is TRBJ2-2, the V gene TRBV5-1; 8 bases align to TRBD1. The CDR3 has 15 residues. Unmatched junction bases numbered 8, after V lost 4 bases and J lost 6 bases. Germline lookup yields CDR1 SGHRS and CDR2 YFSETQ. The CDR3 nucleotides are TGCGCCAGCAGCCGGGACAGGACGAGGGCCGGGGAGCTGTTTTTT. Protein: CASSRDRTRAGELFF.

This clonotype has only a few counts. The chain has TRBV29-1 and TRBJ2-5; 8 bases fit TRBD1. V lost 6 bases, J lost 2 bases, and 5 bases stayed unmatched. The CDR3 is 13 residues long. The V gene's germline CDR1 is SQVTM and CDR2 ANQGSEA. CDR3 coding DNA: TGCAGCGTCCAGGGGGCTCTACAAGAGACCCAGTACTTC. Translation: CSVQGALQETQYF.

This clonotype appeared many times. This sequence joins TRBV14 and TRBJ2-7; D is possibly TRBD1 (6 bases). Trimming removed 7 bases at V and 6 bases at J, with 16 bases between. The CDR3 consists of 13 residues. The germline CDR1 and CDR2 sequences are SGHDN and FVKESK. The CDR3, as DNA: TGTGCCAGCAAATTTCTTGGGGGCGGCGAGCAGTACTTC. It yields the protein CASKFLGGGEQYF.

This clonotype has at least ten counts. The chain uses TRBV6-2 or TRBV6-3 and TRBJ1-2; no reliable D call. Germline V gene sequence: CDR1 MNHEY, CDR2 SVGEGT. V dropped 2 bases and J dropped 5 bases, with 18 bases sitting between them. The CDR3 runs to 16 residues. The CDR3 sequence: CASSYMGGGMNYGYTF. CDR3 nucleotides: TGTGCCAGCAGTTACATGGGAGGCGGTATGAATTATGGCTACACCTTC.

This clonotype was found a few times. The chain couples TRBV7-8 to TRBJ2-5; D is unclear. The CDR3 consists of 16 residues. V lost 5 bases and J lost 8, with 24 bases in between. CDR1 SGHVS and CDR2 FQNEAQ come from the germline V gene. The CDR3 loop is CASSAMGLSVGGTQYF. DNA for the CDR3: TGTGCCAGCAGCGCGATGGGCTTGAGCGTGGGTGGAACCCAGTACTTC.

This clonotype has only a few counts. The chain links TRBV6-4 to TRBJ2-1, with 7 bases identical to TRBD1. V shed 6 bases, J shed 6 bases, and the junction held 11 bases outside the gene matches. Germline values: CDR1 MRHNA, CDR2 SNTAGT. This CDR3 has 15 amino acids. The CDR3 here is CASSPEGSGGNEQFF. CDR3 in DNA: TGTGCCAGCAGCCCAGAGGGATCAGGGGGCAATGAGCAGTTCTTC.